This T cell receptor beta chain appears in the sequencing data of a study of T cell repertoires in cytomegalovirus infection. Study-wide background: Well-studied HLA-B-restricted CMV epitopes were used in the study alongside recently identified HLA-C-restricted ones. Public TCR beta signatures were indicative of both CMV infection and a matching HLA type.

One entry per CDR3 protein results from TCRdb running MiXCR on the reads. The sample has fewer than 1,000,000 distinct CDR3 sequences, 31% seen once. In this sample, this clonotype turned up once. Its antigen is unidentified. A much larger clone is a single base away; this may be a read error. General study points: Carriage of CMV together with the relevant HLA was identifiable through cumulative public TCR beta family frequency. CMV-specific TCR beta clonotypes restricted by HLA-C were the ones dominating the ex vivo response.

This CDR3 contains 17 residues. From germline, CDR1 is SGHVS and CDR2 FNYEAQ. This receptor was identified in a human donor in good health (CMV status not recorded). Some clones in this sample may be carry-over from other donors' samples. The sequencing here drew on cultured CD8+ T cells from PBMCs, taken from culture after CMV antigen stimulation. The chain has TRBV7-6 and TRBJ2-5; a weak D match, TRBD1 (7 bases). CDR3: CACSLAEGTDLQETQYF. The CDR3, as DNA: TGTGCCTGCAGCTTAGCGGAAGGGACAGACCTCCAAGAGACCCAGTACTTC.